This T cell receptor beta chain was recorded in a study of response to subunit inactivated influenza vaccine. This clonotype was seen repeatedly, ten times or more. MiXCR was run by TCRdb on the RT-PCR reads, yielding one entry per CDR3 protein. This sample carries around 710,000 distinct CDR3 sequences, around 14% of them seen once, and the ten largest clones take less than 9%. CDR1 is DFQATT, CDR2 SNEGSKA, per germline (reference sequence). Trimming left V 1 base short and J 9 bases short, with 15 bases between. This CDR3 comprises 13 residues. The sequence was obtained from a man aged 50 or older who received an inactivated influenza vaccine. The chain recombines TRBV20-1 with TRBJ2-5; perhaps D is TRBD1 or TRBD2 (5 bases each). The sample in question was PBMCs from blood, obtained 14 to 15 days before vaccination. CDR3 DNA: TGCAGTGCTAGAGCCGGGACCTTGGTGGCCCAGTACTTC. Its translation: CSARAGTLVAQYF.